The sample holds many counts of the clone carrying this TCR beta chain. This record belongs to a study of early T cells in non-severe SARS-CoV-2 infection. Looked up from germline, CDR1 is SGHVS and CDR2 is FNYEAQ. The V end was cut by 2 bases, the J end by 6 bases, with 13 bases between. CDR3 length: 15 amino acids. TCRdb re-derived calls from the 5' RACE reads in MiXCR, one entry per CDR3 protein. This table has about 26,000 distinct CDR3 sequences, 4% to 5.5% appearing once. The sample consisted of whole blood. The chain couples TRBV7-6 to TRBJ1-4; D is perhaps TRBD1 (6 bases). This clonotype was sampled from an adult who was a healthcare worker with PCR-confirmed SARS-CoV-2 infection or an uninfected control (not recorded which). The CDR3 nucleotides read TGTGCCAGCAGCTTAACAGGGAATCCGGATGAAAAACTGTTTTTT. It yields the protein CASSLTGNPDEKLFF.